This TCR beta chain was identified during a study of cytomegalovirus exposure and HLA in healthy donors. The CDR3 is 15 residues long. Trimming removed 0 bases from V and 2 bases from J, with 11 bases in between. CDR1 MNHEY and CDR2 SVGAGI come from the germline V gene. This clone was seen a single time. Measured with immunoSEQ multiplex PCR; TCRdb has only the in-frame clones, and not every one. This table holds some 290,000 clones, over 75% found once. The sequence came from a man aged 30 to 45 in good health and CMV-seronegative. The sample taken for sequencing was PBMCs. The J gene is TRBJ2-7, the V gene TRBV6-5, with D unclear. The CDR3 here is CASSYSISATYEQYF. Here the CDR3 DNA reads TGTGCCAGCAGTTACTCGATTTCCGCTACCTACGAGCAGTACTTC.